This T cell receptor (beta chain) was found in a study of blood T cell repertoires in COVID-19. Overall study context: Nucleic acid was either cDNA or gDNA, and it came from T cells, B-cell-depleted T cells, or PBMCs.

CDR1 is MDHEN, CDR2 SYDVKM, per germline. V was pared by 5 bases and J by 5 bases, with 6 bases of the junction left unmatched. This CDR3 contains 14 residues. Authors' analysis steps: Quantification of nucleated cells was approximated via reference gene primer amplification. Generated by immunoSEQ multiplex PCR, the TCRdb table keeps only in-frame clones and is missing some. That table is the source of V, J and clone size, and D and trimming were worked out from the DNA. The sample has roughly 250,000 clones, over 65% seen once. The sequence was obtained from an elderly woman with acute or convalescent COVID-19. Sequencing was done on a sample of peripheral blood. This sequence joins TRBV28 and TRBJ2-7; the match to TRBD2 covers 10 bases. The CDR3 sequence is CASSASGRRNEQYF. The CDR3 coding sequence is TGTGCCAGCAGTGCTAGCGGGAGAAGGAACGAGCAGTACTTC.